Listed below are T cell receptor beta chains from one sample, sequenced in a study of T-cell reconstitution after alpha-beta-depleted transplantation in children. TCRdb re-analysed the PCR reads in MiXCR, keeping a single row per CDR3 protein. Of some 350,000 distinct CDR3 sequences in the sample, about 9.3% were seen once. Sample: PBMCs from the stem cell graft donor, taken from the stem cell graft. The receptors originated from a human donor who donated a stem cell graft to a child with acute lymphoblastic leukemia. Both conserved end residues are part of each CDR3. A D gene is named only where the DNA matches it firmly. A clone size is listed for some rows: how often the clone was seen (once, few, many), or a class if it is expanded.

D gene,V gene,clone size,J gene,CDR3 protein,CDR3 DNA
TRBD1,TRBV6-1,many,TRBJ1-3,CASTPPPGQGRSSGNTIYF,TGTGCCAGCACCCCACCACCGGGACAGGGAAGGAGCTCTGGAAACACCATATATTTT
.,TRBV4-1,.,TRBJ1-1,CASSSRLSAEAFF,TGCGCCAGCAGCTCTCGACTTTCGGCTGAAGCTTTCTTT
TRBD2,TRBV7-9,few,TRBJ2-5,CASSDGTSWGETQYF,TGTGCCAGCAGCGATGGGACTAGCTGGGGAGAGACCCAGTACTTC
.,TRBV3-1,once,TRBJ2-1,CASSQNGPPVF,TGTGCCAGCAGCCAAAACGGTCCCCCGGTCTTC
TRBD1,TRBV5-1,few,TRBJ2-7,CASSPGTGGMEQYF,TGCGCCAGCAGCCCCGGGACAGGGGGGATGGAGCAGTACTTC
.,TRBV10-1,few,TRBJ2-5,CASSESRDVETQYF,TGCGCCAGCAGTGAGTCCCGGGACGTAGAGACCCAGTACTTC
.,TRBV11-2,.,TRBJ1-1,CASSPGAAEAFF,TGTGCCAGCAGCCCGGGGGCCGCTGAAGCTTTCTTT
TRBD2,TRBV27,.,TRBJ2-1,CASSLAGTTYNEQFF,TGTGCCAGCAGCCTGGCCGGGACTACCTACAATGAGCAGTTCTTC
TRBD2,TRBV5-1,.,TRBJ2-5,CASSLSAGESETQYF,TGCGCCAGCAGCTTAAGTGCGGGAGAATCGGAGACCCAGTACTTC
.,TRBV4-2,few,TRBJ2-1,CASSLGLESSYNEQFF,TGTGCCAGCAGCCTCGGACTGGAAAGCTCCTACAATGAGCAGTTCTTC
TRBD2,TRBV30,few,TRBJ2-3,CAWSPPRSGGWDTQYF,TGTGCCTGGAGTCCCCCCAGGAGCGGGGGGTGGGATACGCAGTATTTT
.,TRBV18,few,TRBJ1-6,CASSPEYNRMGSPLHF,TGTGCCAGCTCACCAGAGTACAACAGGATGGGTTCACCCCTCCACTTT
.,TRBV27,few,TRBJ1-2,CASSLRSQALVYGYTF,TGTGCCAGCAGTTTGAGGTCACAGGCTCTCGTTTATGGCTACACCTTC
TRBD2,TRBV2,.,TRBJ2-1,CASRRTSGRGGDEQFF,TGTGCCAGCAGGCGGACTAGCGGGAGGGGGGGCGATGAGCAGTTCTTC
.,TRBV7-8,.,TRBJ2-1,CASSLALDYNEQFF,TGTGCCAGCAGCTTAGCCCTCGACTACAATGAGCAGTTCTTC
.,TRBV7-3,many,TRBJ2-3,CASSLNRDTQYF,TGTGCCAGCAGCTTAAACAGAGATACGCAGTATTTT
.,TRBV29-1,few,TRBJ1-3,CSVRGGSGNTIYF,TGCAGCGTTCGGGGGGGCTCTGGAAACACCATATATTTT
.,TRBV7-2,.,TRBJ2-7,CASSSEPGPLDQYF,TGTGCCAGCAGCTCCGAACCGGGACCCCTGGATCAGTACTTC
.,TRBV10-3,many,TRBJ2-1,CAISRGNLEPEQFF,TGTGCCATCAGCCGGGGGAACCTCGAGCCTGAGCAGTTCTTC
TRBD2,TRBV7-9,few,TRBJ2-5,CASSPSRGEQETQYF,TGTGCCAGCAGCCCCAGCCGGGGGGAGCAAGAGACCCAGTACTTC
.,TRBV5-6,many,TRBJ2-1,CASNRQGHFTYNEQFF,TGTGCCAGCAATAGGCAGGGCCATTTCACCTACAATGAGCAGTTCTTC
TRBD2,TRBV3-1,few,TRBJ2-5,CASSQPGLADTGTQYF,TGTGCCAGCAGCCAACCCGGACTAGCGGACACGGGGACCCAGTACTTC
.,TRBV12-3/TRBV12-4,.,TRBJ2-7,CASSLSSGVGEHYF,TGTGCCAGCAGTTTATCGTCAGGGGTGGGCGAGCACTACTTC
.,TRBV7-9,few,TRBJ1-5,CASSRDATSEPQHF,TGTGCCAGCAGCCGGGACGCCACCTCAGAGCCCCAGCATTTT
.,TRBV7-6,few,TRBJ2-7,CASSPTTSSFGKYEQYF,TGTGCCAGCAGCCCAACGACAAGTTCTTTCGGCAAATACGAGCAGTACTTC
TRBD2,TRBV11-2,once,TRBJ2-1,CASSLFGGEQFF,TGTGCCAGCAGCTTATTCGGGGGGGAGCAGTTCTTC
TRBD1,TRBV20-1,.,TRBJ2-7,CSALGTGDEQYF,TGCAGTGCCCTCGGGACAGGGGACGAGCAGTACTTC
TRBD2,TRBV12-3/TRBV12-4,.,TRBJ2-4,CASSGWREADIQYF,TGTGCCAGCAGTGGATGGCGGGAGGCAGACATTCAGTACTTC
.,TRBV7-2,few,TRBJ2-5,CASSLGGSPYQETQYF,TGTGCCAGCAGCTTAGGGGGCAGCCCTTACCAAGAGACCCAGTACTTC
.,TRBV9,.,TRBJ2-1,CASSTRLEGGVYNEQFF,TGTGCCAGCAGCACCCGACTTGAGGGCGGGGTGTACAATGAGCAGTTCTTC
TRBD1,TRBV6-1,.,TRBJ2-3,CASSSDRANTQYF,TGTGCCAGCAGCTCCGACAGGGCAAATACGCAGTATTTT
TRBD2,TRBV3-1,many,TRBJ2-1,CASSQSGSYNEQFF,TGTGCCAGCAGCCAGAGCGGGAGCTACAATGAGCAGTTCTTC
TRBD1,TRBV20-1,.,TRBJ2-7,CSAREQTGGGYEQYF,TGCAGTGCTAGAGAGCAAACAGGGGGCGGCTACGAGCAGTACTTC
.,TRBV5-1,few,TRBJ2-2,CASSLGRGADTGELFF,TGCGCCAGCAGCTTGGGCCGGGGGGCGGACACCGGGGAGCTGTTTTTT
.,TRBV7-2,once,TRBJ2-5,CASSSRRFSRETQYF,TGTGCCAGCAGCTCGCGACGCTTTTCGAGGGAGACCCAGTACTTC
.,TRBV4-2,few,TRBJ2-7,CASSQEGRFREQYF,TGTGCCAGCAGCCAAGAAGGTCGCTTTCGCGAGCAGTACTTC
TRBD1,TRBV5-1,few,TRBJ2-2,CASSSDRGRSNTGELFF,TGCGCCAGCAGTTCCGACAGGGGGCGATCGAACACCGGGGAGCTGTTTTTT
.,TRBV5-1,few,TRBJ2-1,CASSLGQGSSYNEQFF,TGCGCCAGCAGCTTGGGTCAGGGTAGCTCCTACAATGAGCAGTTCTTC
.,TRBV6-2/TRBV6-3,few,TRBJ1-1,CASSYSRENTEAFF,TGTGCCAGCAGTTACTCGAGGGAAAACACTGAAGCTTTCTTT
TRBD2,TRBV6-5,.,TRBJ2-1,CASSYSGSGLAANNEQFF,TGTGCCAGCAGTTACTCAGGGTCCGGACTAGCGGCCAACAATGAGCAGTTCTTC
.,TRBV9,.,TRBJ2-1,CASSVGGLEWDEQFF,TGTGCCAGCAGCGTAGGAGGATTAGAGTGGGATGAGCAGTTCTTC
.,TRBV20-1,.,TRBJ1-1,CSASVTMNTEAFF,TGCAGTGCTAGTGTCACCATGAACACTGAAGCTTTCTTT
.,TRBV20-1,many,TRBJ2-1,CSANTGFYNEQFF,TGCAGTGCTAACACAGGCTTCTACAATGAGCAGTTCTTC
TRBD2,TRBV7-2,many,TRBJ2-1,CASSLNPSGRPGNEQFF,TGTGCCAGCAGCCTAAACCCTAGCGGGAGGCCGGGAAATGAGCAGTTCTTC
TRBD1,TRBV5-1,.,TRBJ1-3,CASSSEQGNTIYF,TGCGCCAGCAGCTCCGAACAGGGGAACACCATATATTTT
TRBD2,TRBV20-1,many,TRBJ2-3,CSALRLAATDTQYF,TGCAGTGCCCTACGGCTAGCGGCTACAGATACGCAGTATTTT
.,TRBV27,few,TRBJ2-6,CASSFLGAPLSGANVLTF,TGTGCCAGCAGTTTCCTGGGGGCGCCTCTCTCTGGGGCCAACGTCCTGACTTTC
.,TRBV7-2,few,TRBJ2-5,CASGLFTSAGQETQYF,TGTGCCAGCGGATTATTCACAAGCGCGGGACAAGAGACCCAGTACTTC
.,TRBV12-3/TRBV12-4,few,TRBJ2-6,CASSLRTSQGAGANVLTF,TGTGCCAGCAGTTTACGGACATCCCAAGGGGCTGGGGCCAACGTCCTGACTTTC
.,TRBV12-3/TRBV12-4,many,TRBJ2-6,CASSFRGSGANVLTF,TGTGCCAGCAGCTTCAGGGGTTCCGGGGCCAACGTCCTGACTTTC
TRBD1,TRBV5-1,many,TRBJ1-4,CASRSQGARNEKLFF,TGCGCCAGCAGGTCCCAGGGGGCCCGAAATGAAAAACTGTTTTTT
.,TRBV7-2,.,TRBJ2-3,CASSLFGNPTDTQYF,TGTGCCAGCAGCTTATTCGGGAACCCCACAGATACGCAGTATTTT
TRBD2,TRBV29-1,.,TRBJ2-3,CSVGGLAGPDTQYF,TGCAGCGTTGGAGGCCTAGCGGGACCAGATACGCAGTATTTT
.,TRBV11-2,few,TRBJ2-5,CASSLVSLQETQYF,TGTGCCAGCAGCTTAGTTTCCCTCCAAGAGACCCAGTACTTC
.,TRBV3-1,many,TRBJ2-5,CASSPRPQETQYF,TGTGCCAGCAGCCCCCGACCACAAGAGACCCAGTACTTC
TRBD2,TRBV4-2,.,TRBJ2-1,CASSQDSAASGSRAEQFF,TGTGCCAGCAGCCAAGATTCCGCGGCTAGCGGGTCCCGGGCTGAGCAGTTCTTC
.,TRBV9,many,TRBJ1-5,CASSGGSNQPQHF,TGTGCCAGCAGCGGGGGGAGCAATCAGCCCCAGCATTTT
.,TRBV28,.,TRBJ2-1,CASWESTEQFF,TGTGCCTCTTGGGAGTCCACCGAGCAGTTCTTC
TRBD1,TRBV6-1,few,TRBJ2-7,CASSGTGGSYF,TGTGCCAGCAGTGGTACAGGGGGCAGCTACTTC
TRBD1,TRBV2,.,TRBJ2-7,CATSILGDRGIGEQYF,TGTGCGACATCTATCTTAGGGGACAGGGGTATCGGCGAGCAGTACTTC